This T cell receptor beta chain was documented in a study of blood T cell repertoires in COVID-19. Study overall: Researchers got acute and convalescent COVID-19 samples from the United States, Italy and Spain.

Enrolled through a virtual design, the participants were between roughly 18 and 95 years of age and came from about two dozen US areas. From germline, CDR1 is GTSNPN and CDR2 SVGIG (reference sequence). Deletions cut 7 bases from V and 1 base from J, with 17 bases between. The CDR3 consists of 15 residues. Per the original methods: The assay estimated nucleated cells by amplifying reference gene primers. TCRdb's table, derived via immunoSEQ multiplex PCR, lists solely in-frame clones and lacks some. The V and J calls and the clone size are those of that table, but D and trimming were determined from the DNA. The sample consists of 200,000 to 300,000 clones, around 84% of them appearing once.

The TCR comes from a man aged 35-49 years who had recovered from COVID-19. The sample taken for sequencing was PBMCs or T cells enriched from blood (not recorded which). The V and J genes are TRBV30 and TRBJ1-5; D ambiguous. CDR3: CAFGGGENSNQPQHF. The CDR3 region has the DNA TGTGCCTTTGGAGGCGGGGAAAACAGCAATCAGCCCCAGCATTTT.